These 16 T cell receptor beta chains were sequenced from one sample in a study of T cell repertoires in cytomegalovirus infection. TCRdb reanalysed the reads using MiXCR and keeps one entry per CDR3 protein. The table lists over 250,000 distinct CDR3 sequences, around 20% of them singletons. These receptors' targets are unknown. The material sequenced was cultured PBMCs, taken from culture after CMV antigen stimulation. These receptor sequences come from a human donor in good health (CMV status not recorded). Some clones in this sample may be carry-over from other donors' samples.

Written as DNA, the CDR3 is TGTGCCACCGGATTTGAGGGACTGAACAATCAGCCCCAGCATTTT. Translation: CATGFEGLNNQPQHF. The V gene is TRBV15, the J gene TRBJ1-5; maybe TRBD1 (5 bases). The germline V and J ends were trimmed by 8 bases and 3 bases, with 17 bases remaining between them. The CDR3 has 15 residues. CDR1 LNHNV and CDR2 YYDKDF come from the germline V gene (reference sequence).

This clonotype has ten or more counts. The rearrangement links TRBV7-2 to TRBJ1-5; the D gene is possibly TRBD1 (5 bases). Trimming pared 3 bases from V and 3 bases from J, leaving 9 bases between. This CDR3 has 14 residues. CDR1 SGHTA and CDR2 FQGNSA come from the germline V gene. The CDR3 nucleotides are TGTGCCAGCAGCTTGGGACTCAACAATCAGCCCCAGCATTTT. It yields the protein CASSLGLNNQPQHF.

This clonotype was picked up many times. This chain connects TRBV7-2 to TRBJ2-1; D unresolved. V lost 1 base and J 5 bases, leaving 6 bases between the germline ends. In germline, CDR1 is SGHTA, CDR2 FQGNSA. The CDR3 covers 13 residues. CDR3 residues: CASSLVYDNEQFF. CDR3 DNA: TGTGCCAGCAGCTTAGTTTACGACAATGAGCAGTTCTTC.

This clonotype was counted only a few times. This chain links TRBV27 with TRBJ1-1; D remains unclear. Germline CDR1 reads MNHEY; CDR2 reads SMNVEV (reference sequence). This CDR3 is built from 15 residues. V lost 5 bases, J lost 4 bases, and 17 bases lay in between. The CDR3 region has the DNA TGTGCCAGCAGTCCCGTCGACTCCACGGGCACTGAAGCTTTCTTT. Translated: CASSPVDSTGTEAFF.

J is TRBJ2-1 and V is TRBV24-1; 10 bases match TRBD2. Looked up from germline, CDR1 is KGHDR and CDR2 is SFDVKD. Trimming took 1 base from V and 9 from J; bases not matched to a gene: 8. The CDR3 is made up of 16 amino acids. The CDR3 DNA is TGTGCCACCAGTGATTTTACTAGCGGGGACTCTGCTGAGCAGTTCTTC. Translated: CATSDFTSGDSAEQFF.

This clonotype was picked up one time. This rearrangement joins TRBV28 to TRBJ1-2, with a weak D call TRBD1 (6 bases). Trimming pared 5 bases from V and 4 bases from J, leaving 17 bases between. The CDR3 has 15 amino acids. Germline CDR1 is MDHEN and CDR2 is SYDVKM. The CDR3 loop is CASSRGTRTTYGYTF. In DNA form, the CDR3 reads TGTGCCAGCAGTCGGGGGACAAGAACTACCTATGGCTACACCTTC.

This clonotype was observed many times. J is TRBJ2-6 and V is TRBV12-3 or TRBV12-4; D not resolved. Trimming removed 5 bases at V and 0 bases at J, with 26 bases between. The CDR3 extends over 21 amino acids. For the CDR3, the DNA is TGTGCCAGCAGTCCCTCCCGGCAGATCGTCAAATCATACTCTGGGGCCAACGTCCTGACTTTC. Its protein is CASSPSRQIVKSYSGANVLTF.

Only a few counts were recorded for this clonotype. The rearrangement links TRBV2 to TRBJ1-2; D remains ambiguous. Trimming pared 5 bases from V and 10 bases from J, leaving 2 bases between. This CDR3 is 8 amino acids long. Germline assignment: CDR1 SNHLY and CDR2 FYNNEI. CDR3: CASSPYTF. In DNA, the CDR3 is TGTGCCAGCAGTCCCTACACCTTC.

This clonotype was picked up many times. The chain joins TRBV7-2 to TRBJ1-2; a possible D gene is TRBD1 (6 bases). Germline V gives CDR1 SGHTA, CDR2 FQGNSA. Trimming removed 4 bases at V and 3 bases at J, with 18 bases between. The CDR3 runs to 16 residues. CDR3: CASSSITRGVDYGYTF. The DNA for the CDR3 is TGTGCCAGCAGCTCAATTACCAGGGGCGTAGACTATGGCTACACCTTC.

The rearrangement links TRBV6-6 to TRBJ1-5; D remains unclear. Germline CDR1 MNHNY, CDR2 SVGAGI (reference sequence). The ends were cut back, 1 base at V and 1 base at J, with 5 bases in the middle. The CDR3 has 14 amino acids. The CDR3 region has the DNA TGTGCCAGCAGTTACTTGGCAAGCAATCAGCCCCAGCATTTT. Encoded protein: CASSYLASNQPQHF.

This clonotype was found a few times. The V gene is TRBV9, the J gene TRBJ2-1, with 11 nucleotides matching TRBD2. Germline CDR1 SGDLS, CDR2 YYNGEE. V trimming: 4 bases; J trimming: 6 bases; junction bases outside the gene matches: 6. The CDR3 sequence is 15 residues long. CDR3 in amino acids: CASSHDGLAGNEQFF. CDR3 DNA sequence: TGTGCCAGCAGCCATGACGGACTAGCGGGCAATGAGCAGTTCTTC.

The CDR3 loop is CAWRTSGNPYEQYF. The DNA for the CDR3 is TGTGCCTGGCGGACTAGCGGGAACCCCTACGAGCAGTACTTC. The rearrangement joins TRBV7-9 to TRBJ2-7; 12 bases align to TRBD2. From germline, CDR1 is SEHNR and CDR2 FQNEAQ (reference sequence). This CDR3 is built from 14 residues. V shed 11 bases, J shed 2 bases, and the junction held 7 bases outside the gene matches. The variable domain in full, completed from reference TRBV7-9 and TRBJ2-7, reads DTGVSQNPRHKITKRGQNVTFRCDPISEHNRLYWYRQTLGQGPEFLTYFQNEAQLEKSRLLSDRFSAERPKGSFSTLEIQRTEQGDSAMYLCAWRTSGNPYEQYFGPGTRLTVT.

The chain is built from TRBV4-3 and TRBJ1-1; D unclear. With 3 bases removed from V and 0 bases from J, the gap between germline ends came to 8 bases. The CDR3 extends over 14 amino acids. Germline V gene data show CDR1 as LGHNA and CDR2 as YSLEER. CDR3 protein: CASSQEPLNTEAFF. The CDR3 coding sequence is TGCGCCAGCAGCCAGGAGCCCTTGAACACTGAAGCTTTCTTT.

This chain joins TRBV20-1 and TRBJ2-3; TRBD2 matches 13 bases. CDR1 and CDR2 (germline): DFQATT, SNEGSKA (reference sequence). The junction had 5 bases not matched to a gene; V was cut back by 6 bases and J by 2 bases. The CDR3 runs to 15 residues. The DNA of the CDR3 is TGCAGTGCCGCGACTAGCGGGAGGTTCACAGATACGCAGTATTTT. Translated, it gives CSAATSGRFTDTQYF.

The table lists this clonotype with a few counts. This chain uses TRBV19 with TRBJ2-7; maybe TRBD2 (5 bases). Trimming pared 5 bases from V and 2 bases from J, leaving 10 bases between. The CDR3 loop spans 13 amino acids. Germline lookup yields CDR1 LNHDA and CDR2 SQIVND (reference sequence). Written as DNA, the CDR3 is TGTGCCAGTAGTCCCGGGAAGGCCTACGAGCAGTACTTC. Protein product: CASSPGKAYEQYF.

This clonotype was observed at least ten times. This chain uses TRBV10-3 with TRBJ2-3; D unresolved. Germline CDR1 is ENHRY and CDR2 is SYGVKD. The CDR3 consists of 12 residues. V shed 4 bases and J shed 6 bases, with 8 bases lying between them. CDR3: CAISVQHDTQYF. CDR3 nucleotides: TGTGCCATCAGTGTACAACACGATACGCAGTATTTT.